This T cell receptor beta chain was profiled in a study of blood T cells in healthy people across ages. General study results and limits: Naive T cell percentage strongly correlated with TCR beta diversity.

Primed by a sample-barcoded 5' primer and a J-beta primer mix, a second PCR proceeded for roughly 6 to 12 cycles. MiXCR was run by TCRdb on the 5' RACE reads, yielding one entry per CDR3 protein. This sample has about 1.1 million distinct CDR3 sequences, with 35% to 45% found just once. This clonotype was counted a few times. Antigen specificity is unknown. Trimming took off 5 bases at V and 8 bases at J, with 12 bases between the two ends. Germline CDR1 SGHAT, CDR2 FQNNGV. The CDR3 sequence is 13 residues long. The genes are TRBV11-2 and TRBJ1-4, with D hard to call. This clonotype was obtained from a man younger than 35 in good health. Sequencing was carried out using blood. CDR3 in DNA: TGTGCCAGCAGCCTTGGGGAGGCGGAAAAACTGTTTTTT. Its translation is CASSLGEAEKLFF.